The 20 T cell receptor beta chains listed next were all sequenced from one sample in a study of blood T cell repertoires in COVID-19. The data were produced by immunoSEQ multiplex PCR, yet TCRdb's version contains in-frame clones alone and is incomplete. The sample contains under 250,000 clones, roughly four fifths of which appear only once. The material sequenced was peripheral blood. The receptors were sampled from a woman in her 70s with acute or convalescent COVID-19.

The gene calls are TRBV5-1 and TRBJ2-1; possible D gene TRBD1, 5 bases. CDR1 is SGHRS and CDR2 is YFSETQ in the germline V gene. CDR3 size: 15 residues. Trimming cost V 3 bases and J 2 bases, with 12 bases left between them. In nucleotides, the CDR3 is TGCGCCAGCAGCTCGGATTCAGGGACCTACAATGAGCAGTTCTTC. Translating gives CASSSDSGTYNEQFF.

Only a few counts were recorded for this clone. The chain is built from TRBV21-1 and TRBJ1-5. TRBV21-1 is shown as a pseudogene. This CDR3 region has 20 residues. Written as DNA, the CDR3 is TGTGCCAGCACCAACGAATTACACAACGGGAGGAGATATAGCAATCAGCCCCAGCATTTT. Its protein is CASTNELHNGRRYSNQPQHF.

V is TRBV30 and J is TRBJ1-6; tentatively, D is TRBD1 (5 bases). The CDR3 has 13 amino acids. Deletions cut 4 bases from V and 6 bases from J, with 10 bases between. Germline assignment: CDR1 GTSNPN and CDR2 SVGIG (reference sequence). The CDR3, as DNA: TGTGCCTGGACCTGGGGCCCTAATTCACCCCTCCACTTT. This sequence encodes CAWTWGPNSPLHF.

CDR3 sequence reads: CASSIAGGFSYEQYF. In DNA, the CDR3 is TGTGCCAGTAGTATAGCAGGGGGATTCTCCTACGAGCAGTACTTC. The chain employs TRBV19 and TRBJ2-7; 7 nucleotides agree with TRBD1. This CDR3 has 15 residues. Trimming cost V 1 base and J 0 bases; bases outside gene matches: 3. CDR1 and CDR2 (germline): LNHDA, SQIVND (reference sequence).

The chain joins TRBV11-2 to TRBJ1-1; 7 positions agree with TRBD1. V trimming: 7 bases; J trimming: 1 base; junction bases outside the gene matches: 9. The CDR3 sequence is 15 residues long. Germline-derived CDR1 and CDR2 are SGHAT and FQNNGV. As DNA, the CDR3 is TGTGCCAGCACCATCCCAGGGGGGAGGAACACTGAAGCTTTCTTT. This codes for CASTIPGGRNTEAFF.

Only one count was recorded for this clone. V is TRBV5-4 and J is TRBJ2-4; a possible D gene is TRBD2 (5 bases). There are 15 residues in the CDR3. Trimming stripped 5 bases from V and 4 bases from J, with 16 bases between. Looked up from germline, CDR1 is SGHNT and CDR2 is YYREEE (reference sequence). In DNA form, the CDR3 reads TGTGCCAGCAGTTCCTCTCCCACTAGTAAAAACATTCAGTACTTC. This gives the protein CASSSSPTSKNIQYF.

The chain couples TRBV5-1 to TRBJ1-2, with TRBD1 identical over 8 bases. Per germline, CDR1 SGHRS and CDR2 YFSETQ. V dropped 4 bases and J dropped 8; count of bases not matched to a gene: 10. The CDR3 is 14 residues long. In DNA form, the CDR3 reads TGCGCCAGCAGCCTCACCAGGGGGCAAGACGGCTACACCTTC. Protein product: CASSLTRGQDGYTF.

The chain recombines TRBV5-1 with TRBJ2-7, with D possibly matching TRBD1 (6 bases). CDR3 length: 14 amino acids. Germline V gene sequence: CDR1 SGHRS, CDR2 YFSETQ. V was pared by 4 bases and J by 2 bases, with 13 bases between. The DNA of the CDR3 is TGCGCCAGCAGCACCGGGACACCTACCTACGAGCAGTACTTC. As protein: CASSTGTPTYEQYF.

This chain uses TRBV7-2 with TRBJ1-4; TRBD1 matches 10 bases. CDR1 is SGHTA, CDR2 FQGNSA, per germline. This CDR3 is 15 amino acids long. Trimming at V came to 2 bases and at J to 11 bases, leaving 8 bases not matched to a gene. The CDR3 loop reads CASSLSTGGAKKLFF. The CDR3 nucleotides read TGTGCCAGCAGCTTATCGACAGGGGGCGCGAAGAAACTGTTTTTT.

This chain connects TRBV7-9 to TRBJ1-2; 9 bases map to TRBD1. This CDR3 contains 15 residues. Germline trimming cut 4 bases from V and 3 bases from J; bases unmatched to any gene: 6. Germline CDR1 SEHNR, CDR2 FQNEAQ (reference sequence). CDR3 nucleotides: TGTGCCAGCAGCTCAACAGGGGGCTCTTACTATGGCTACACCTTC. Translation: CASSSTGGSYYGYTF.

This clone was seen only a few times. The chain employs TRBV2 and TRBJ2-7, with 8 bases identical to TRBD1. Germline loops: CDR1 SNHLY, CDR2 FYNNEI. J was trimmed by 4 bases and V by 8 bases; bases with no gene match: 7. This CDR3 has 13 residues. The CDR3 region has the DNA TGTGCCAGCGCAGGGCAGGGGGCGTACGAGCAGTACTTC. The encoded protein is CASAGQGAYEQYF.

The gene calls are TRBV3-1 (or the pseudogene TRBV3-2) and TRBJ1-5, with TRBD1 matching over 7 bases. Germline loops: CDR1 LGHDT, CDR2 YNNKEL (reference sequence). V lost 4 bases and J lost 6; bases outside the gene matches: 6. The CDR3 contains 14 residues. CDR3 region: CASSRRQGGQPQHF. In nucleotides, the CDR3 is TGTGCCAGCAGCCGGAGACAGGGAGGTCAGCCCCAGCATTTT.

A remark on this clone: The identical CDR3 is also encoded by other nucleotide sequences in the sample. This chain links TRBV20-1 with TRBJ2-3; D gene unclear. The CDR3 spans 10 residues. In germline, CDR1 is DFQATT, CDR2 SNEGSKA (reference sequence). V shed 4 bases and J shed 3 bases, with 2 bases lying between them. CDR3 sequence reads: CSATTDTQYF. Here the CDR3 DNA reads TGCAGTGCTACAACAGATACGCAGTATTTT.

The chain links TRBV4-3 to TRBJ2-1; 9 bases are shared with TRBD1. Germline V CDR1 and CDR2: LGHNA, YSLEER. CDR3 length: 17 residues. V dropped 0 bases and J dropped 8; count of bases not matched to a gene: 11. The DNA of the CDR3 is TGCGCCAGCAGCCAAGATTCCCAGGACAGGGGACACTATGAGCAGTTCTTC. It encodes CASSQDSQDRGHYEQFF.

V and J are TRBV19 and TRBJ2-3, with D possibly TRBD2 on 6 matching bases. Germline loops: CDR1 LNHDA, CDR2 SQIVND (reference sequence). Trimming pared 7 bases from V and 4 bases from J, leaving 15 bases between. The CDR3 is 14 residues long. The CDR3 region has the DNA TGTGCCAGTACTCATTTGGGAGGTTCAGATACGCAGTATTTT. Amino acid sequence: CASTHLGGSDTQYF.

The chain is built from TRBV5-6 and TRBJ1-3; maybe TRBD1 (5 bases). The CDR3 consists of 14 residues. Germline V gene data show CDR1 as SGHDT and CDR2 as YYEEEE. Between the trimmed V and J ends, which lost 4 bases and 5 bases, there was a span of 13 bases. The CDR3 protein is CASSTGTQRNTIYF. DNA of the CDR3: TGTGCCAGCAGCACCGGGACTCAGAGAAACACCATATATTTT.

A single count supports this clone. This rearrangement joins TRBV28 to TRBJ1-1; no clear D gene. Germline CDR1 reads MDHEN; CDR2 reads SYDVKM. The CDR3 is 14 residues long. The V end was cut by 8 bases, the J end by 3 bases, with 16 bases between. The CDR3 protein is CASGRQGQDTEAFF. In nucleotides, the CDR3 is TGTGCCAGCGGGCGACAAGGCCAGGACACTGAAGCTTTCTTT. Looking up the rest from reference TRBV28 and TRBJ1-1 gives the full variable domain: DVKVTQSSRYLVKRTGEKVFLECVQDMDHENMFWYRQDPGLGLRLIYFSYDVKMKEKGDIPEGYSVSREKKERFSLILESASTNQTSMYLCASGRQGQDTEAFFGQGTRLTVV.

The CDR3 here is CASSQESRGTEAFF. The CDR3 region has the DNA TGCGCCAGCAGCCAAGAGTCACGAGGGACTGAAGCTTTCTTT. V is TRBV4-3 and J is TRBJ1-1; D is unresolved. V was clipped by 0 bases and J by 5 bases, with 10 bases between them. The CDR3 runs to 14 residues. From germline, CDR1 is LGHNA and CDR2 YSLEER.

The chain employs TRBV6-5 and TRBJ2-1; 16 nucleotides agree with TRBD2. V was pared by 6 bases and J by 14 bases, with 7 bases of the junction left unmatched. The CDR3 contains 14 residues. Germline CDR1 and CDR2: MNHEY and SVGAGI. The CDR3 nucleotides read TGTGCCAGCAGGTCCGGGACTAGCGGGGGGGCCAAGTTCTTC. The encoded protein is CASRSGTSGGAKFF.

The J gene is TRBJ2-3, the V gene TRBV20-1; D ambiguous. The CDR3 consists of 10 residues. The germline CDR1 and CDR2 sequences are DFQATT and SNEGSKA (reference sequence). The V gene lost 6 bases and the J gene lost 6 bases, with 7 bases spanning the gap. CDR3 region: CSAAADTQYF. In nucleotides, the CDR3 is TGCAGTGCCGCAGCGGATACGCAGTATTTT.